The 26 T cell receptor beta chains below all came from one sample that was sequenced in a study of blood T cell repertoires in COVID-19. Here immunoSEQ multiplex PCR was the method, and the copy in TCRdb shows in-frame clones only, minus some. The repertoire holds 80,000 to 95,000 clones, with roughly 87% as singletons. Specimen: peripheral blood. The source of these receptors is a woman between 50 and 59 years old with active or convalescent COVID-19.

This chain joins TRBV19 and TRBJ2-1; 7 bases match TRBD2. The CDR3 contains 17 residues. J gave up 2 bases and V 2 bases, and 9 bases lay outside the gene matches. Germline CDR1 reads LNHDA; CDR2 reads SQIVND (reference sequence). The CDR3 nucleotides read TGTGCCAGTAGTATATATTCGACTAGCCGGGCCTACAATGAGCAGTTCTTC. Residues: CASSIYSTSRAYNEQFF.

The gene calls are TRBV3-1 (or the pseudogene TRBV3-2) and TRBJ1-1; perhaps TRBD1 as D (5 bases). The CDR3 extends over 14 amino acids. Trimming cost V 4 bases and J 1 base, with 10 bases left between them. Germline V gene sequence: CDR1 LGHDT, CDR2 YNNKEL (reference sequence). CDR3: CASSPLTENTEAFF. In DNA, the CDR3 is TGTGCCAGCAGCCCCCTGACAGAGAACACTGAAGCTTTCTTT.

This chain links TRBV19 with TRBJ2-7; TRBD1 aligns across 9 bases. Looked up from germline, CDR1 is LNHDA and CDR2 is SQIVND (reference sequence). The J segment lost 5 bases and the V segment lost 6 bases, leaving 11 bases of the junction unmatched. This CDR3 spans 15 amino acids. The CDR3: CASSIGQGRFDEQYF. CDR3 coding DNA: TGTGCCAGTAGCATCGGACAGGGGAGGTTCGACGAGCAGTACTTC.

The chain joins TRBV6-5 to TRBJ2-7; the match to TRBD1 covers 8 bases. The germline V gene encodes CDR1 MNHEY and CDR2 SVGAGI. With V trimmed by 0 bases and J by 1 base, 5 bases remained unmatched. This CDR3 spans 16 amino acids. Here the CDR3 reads CASSYSGTGPSYEQYF. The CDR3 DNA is TGTGCCAGCAGTTACTCCGGGACAGGCCCTTCCTACGAGCAGTACTTC.

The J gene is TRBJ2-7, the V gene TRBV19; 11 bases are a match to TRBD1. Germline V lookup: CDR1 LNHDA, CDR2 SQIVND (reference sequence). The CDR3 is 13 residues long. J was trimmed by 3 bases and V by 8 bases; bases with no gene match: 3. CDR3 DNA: TGTGCCAGTGCCGGGACAGGGGGCTACGAGCAGTACTTC. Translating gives CASAGTGGYEQYF. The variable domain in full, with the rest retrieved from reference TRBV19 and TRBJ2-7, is DGGITQSPKYLFRKEGQNVTLSCEQNLNHDAMYWYRQDPGQGLRLIYYSQIVNDFQKGDIAEGYSVSREKKESFPLTVTSAQKNPTAFYLCASAGTGGYEQYFGPGTRLTVT.

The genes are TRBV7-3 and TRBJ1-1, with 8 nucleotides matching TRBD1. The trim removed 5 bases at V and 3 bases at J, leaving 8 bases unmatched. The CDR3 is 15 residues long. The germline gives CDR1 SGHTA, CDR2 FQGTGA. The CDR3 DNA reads TGTGCCAGCAGCCCTCAGGGGGCTGGGCACACTGAAGCTTTCTTT. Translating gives CASSPQGAGHTEAFF.

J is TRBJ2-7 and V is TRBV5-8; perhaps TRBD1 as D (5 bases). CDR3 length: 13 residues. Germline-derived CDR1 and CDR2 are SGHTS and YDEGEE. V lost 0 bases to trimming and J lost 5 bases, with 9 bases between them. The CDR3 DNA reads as TGTGCCAGCAGCTTGGACCAGGGCAACGAGCAGTACTTC. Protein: CASSLDQGNEQYF.

CDR3 amino acids: CASSEAPGQGVRTGELFF. CDR3 in DNA: TGCGCCAGCAGTGAAGCCCCGGGACAGGGGGTGCGTACCGGGGAGCTGTTTTTT. The gene calls are TRBV10-2 and TRBJ2-2; 11 nucleotides line up with TRBD1. V lost 3 bases, J lost 5 bases, and 11 bases stayed unmatched. CDR3 size: 18 residues. Germline CDR1 WSHSY, CDR2 SAAADI.

As DNA, the CDR3 is TGTGCCAGCAGTGGGGACAGGCCAAGCTCTGGAAACACCATATATTTT. This encodes CASSGDRPSSGNTIYF. The rearrangement links TRBV6-1 to TRBJ1-3; 8 nucleotides align to TRBD1. The CDR3 has 16 amino acids. The germline V gene encodes CDR1 MNHNS and CDR2 SASEGT. After removal of 4 bases from V and 0 bases from J, the junction contained 5 bases not matched to a gene.

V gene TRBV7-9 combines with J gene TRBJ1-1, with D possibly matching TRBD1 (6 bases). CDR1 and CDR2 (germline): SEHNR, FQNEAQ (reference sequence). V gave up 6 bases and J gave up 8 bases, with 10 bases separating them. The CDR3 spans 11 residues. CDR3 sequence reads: CASRLTGEAFF. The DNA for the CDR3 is TGTGCCAGCAGGTTAACAGGGGAAGCTTTCTTT.

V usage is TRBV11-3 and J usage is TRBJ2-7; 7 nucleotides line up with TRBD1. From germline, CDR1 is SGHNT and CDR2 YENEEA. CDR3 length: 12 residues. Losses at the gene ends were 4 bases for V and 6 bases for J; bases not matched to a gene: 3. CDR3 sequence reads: CASSSDRAEQYF. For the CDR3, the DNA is TGTGCCAGCAGCTCAGACAGGGCCGAGCAGTACTTC.

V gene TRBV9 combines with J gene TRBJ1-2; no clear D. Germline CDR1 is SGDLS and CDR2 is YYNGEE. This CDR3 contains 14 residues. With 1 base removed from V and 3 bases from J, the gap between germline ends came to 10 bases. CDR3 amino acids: CASSVYGGDYGYTF. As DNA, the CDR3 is TGTGCCAGCAGCGTATACGGCGGTGACTATGGCTACACCTTC. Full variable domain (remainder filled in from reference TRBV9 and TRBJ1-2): DSGVTQTPKHLITATGQRVTLRCSPRSGDLSVYWYQQSLDQGLQFLIQYYNGEERAKGNILERFSAQQFPDLHSELNLSSLELGDSALYFCASSVYGGDYGYTFGSGTRLTVV.

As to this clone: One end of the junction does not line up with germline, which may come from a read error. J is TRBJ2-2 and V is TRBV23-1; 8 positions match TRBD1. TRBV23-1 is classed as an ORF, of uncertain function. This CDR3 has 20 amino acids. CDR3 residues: CASSQPTGAPDLPEHRGAVF. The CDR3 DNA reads TGCGCCAGCAGTCAGCCGACAGGGGCCCCCGACCTACCCGAACACCGGGGAGCTGTTTTT.

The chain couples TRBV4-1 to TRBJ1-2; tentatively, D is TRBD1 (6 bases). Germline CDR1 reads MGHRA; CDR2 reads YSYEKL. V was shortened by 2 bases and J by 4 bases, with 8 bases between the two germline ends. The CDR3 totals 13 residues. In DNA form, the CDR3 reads TGCGCCAGCAGCCAACAGGACAGCTATGGCTACACCTTC. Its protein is CASSQQDSYGYTF.

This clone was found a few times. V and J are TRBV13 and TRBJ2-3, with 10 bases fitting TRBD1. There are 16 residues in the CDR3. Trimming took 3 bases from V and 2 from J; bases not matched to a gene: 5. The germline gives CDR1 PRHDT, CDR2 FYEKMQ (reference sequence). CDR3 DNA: TGTGCCAGCAGCTTGGGGCGACAGGGGGCCACAGATACGCAGTATTTT. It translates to CASSLGRQGATDTQYF. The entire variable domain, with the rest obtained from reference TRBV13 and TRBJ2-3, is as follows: AAGVIQSPRHLIKEKRETATLKCYPIPRHDTVYWYQQGPGQDPQFLISFYEKMQSDKGSIPDRFSAQQFSDYHSELNMSSLELGDSALYFCASSLGRQGATDTQYFGPGTRLTVL.

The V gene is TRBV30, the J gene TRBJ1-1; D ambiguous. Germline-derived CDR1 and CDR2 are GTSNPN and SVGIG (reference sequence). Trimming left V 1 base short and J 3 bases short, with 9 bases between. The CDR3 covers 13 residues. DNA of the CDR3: TGTGCCTGGAGTGCATCAGAAGACACTGAAGCTTTCTTT. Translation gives CAWSASEDTEAFF.

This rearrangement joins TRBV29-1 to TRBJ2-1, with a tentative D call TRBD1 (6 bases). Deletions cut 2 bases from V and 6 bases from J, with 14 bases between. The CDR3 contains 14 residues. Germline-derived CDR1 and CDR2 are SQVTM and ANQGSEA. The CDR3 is CSVETDRGGNEQFF. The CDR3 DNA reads TGCAGCGTTGAAACGGACAGAGGAGGCAATGAGCAGTTCTTC.

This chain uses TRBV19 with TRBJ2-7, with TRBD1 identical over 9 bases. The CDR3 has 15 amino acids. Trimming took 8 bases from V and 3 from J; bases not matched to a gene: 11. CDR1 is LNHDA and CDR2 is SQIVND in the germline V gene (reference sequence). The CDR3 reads CASGASGTGYYEQYF. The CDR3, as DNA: TGTGCCAGTGGGGCTTCCGGGACAGGGTACTACGAGCAGTACTTC.

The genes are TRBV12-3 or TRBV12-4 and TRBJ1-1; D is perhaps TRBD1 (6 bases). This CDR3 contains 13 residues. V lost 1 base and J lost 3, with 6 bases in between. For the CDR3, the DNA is TGTGCCAGCAGTTTAGACAGGGACACTGAAGCTTTCTTT. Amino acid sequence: CASSLDRDTEAFF.

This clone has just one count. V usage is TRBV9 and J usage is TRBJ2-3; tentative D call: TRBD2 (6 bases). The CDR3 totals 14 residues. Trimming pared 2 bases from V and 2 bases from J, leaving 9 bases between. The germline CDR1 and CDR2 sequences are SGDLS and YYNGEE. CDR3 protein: CASSVAGNTDTQYF. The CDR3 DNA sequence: TGTGCCAGCAGCGTCGCGGGGAACACAGATACGCAGTATTTT.

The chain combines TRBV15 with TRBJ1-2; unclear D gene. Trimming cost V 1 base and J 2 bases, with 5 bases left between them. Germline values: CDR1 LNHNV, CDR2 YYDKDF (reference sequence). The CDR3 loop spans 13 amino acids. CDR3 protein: CATSRAANYGYTF. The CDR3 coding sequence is TGTGCCACCAGCAGAGCAGCGAACTATGGCTACACCTTC.

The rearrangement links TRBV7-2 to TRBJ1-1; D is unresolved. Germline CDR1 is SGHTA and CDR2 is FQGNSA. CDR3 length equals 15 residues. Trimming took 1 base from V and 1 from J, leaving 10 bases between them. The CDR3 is CASSLGGQANTEAFF. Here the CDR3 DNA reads TGTGCCAGCAGCTTAGGTGGGCAGGCGAACACTGAAGCTTTCTTT.

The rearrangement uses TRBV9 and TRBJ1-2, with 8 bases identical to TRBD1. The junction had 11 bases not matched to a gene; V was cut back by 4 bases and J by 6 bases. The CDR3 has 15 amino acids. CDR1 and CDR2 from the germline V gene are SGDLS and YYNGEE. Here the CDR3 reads CASSPEDRARDGYTF. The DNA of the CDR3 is TGTGCCAGCAGCCCGGAGGACAGGGCAAGGGATGGCTACACCTTC.

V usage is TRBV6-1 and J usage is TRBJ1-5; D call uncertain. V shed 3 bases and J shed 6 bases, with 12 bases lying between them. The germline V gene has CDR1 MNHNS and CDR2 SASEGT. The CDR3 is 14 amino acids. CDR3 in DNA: TGTGCCAGCAGTGATGGCCGGGTCCTTCAGCCCCAGCATTTT. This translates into CASSDGRVLQPQHF.

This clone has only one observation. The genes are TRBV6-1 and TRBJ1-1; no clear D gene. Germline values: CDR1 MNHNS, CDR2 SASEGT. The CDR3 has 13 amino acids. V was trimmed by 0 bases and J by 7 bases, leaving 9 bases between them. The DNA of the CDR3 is TGTGCCAGCAGTGAAGCGAACTCCTATGAAGCTTTCTTT. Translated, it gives CASSEANSYEAFF.

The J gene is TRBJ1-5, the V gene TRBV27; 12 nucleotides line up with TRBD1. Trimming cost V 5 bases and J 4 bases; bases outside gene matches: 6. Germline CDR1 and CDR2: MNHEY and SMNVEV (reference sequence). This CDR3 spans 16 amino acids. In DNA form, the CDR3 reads TGTGCCAGCAGTCCGGGACAGGGGGCTAGAAATCAGCCCCAGCATTTT. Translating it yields CASSPGQGARNQPQHF.